Listed below are T cell receptor beta chains from one sample, sequenced in a study of blood T cell repertoires in COVID-19. Here immunoSEQ multiplex PCR was the method, and the copy in TCRdb shows in-frame clones only, minus some. The table has around 190,000 clones, roughly nine tenths seen once. The sample was peripheral blood. The source is a man aged 18 to 29 who had recovered from COVID-19. CDR3s include the opening cysteine and the closing phenylalanine or tryptophan. The D gene is left open where the match is weak. The size entry is marked missing in some rows and otherwise reads once, few, many or a size class.

J gene | D gene | clone size | V gene | CDR3 protein | CDR3 DNA
TRBJ2-7 | TRBD2 | - | TRBV25-1 | CASSEWGSGSSYEQYF | TGTGCCAGCAGTGAATGGGGTAGCGGGTCCTCCTACGAGCAGTACTTC
TRBJ2-1 | - | - | TRBV7-8 | CASNSPATGHIYQFF | TGTGCCAGCAACTCCCCGGCTACAGGGCACATTTACCAGTTCTTC
TRBJ2-5 | TRBD2 | - | TRBV3-1/TRBV3-2 | CASGTTSGSVFRETQYF | TGTGCCAGCGGGACAACTAGCGGGAGTGTCTTCCGAGAGACCCAGTACTTC
TRBJ2-2 | - | - | TRBV9 | CASGPLPGTGELFF | TGTGCCAGCGGCCCTTTACCAGGGACCGGGGAGCTGTTTTTT
TRBJ1-2 | - | few | TRBV27 | CASSPLGGTYGYTF | TGTGCCAGCAGCCCCCTGGGGGGAACCTATGGCTACACCTTC
TRBJ2-3 | TRBD1 | - | TRBV15 | CATSPTGGTDTQYF | TGTGCCACCAGCCCAACAGGGGGCACAGATACGCAGTATTTT
TRBJ2-3 | TRBD2 | - | TRBV5-1 | CASSRPGLAGADTQYF | TGCGCCAGCAGCCGACCGGGACTAGCGGGAGCAGATACGCAGTATTTT
TRBJ2-1 | - | few | TRBV18 | CASSPGTPHEQFF | TGTGCCAGCTCACCGGGGACACCCCATGAGCAGTTCTTC
TRBJ1-3 | TRBD1 | - | TRBV28 | CASSPGQVSGNTIYF | TGTGCCAGCAGCCCCGGACAGGTCTCTGGAAACACCATATATTTT
TRBJ2-7 | TRBD1 | - | TRBV7-2 | CASSRPGQGKVHEQYF | TGTGCCAGCAGTCGGCCCGGACAGGGGAAGGTGCACGAGCAGTACTTC
TRBJ2-1 | TRBD2 | - | TRBV9 | CASSVVSGGRGNNEQFF | TGTGCCAGCAGCGTAGTGTCGGGAGGGAGGGGCAACAATGAGCAGTTCTTC
TRBJ2-7 | - | - | TRBV20-1 | CSASDGIEQYF | TGCAGTGCTAGTGACGGGATTGAGCAGTACTTC
TRBJ2-1 | - | - | TRBV9 | CASSVAMGSSYNEQFF | TGTGCCAGCAGCGTAGCTATGGGGAGCTCCTACAATGAGCAGTTCTTC
TRBJ2-3 | - | - | TRBV6-5 | CASTATINTDTQYF | TGTGCCAGCACTGCGACAATCAACACAGATACGCAGTATTTT
TRBJ2-2 | - | - | TRBV27 | CASSLWAGQNTGELFF | TGTGCCAGCAGTTTATGGGCAGGCCAAAACACCGGGGAGCTGTTTTTT
TRBJ2-7 | - | - | TRBV29-1 | CSVTGQNSYEQYF | TGCAGCGTTACCGGACAGAACAGCTACGAGCAGTACTTC